This T cell receptor (beta chain) was identified during a study of blood T cell repertoires in COVID-19. Profiling relied on immunoSEQ multiplex PCR, and the TCRdb table lists in-frame clones only, not all of them. The repertoire has some 290,000 clones, about nine tenths of them found once; the top ten carry about an eighth. CDR1 LGHDT and CDR2 YNNKEL come from the germline V gene (reference sequence). The junction had 11 bases not matched to a gene; V was cut back by 6 bases and J by 7 bases. CDR3 size: 15 residues. Sequencing was performed on peripheral blood. The receptor was isolated from a woman in her 30s with COVID-19, enrolled during active disease. The chain couples TRBV3-1 (or the pseudogene TRBV3-2) to TRBJ1-5; 8 bases are a match to TRBD1. CDR3 sequence: CASSRGQGGGQPQHF. As DNA, the CDR3 is TGTGCCAGCAGTCGCGGACAGGGTGGTGGCCAGCCCCAGCATTTT.